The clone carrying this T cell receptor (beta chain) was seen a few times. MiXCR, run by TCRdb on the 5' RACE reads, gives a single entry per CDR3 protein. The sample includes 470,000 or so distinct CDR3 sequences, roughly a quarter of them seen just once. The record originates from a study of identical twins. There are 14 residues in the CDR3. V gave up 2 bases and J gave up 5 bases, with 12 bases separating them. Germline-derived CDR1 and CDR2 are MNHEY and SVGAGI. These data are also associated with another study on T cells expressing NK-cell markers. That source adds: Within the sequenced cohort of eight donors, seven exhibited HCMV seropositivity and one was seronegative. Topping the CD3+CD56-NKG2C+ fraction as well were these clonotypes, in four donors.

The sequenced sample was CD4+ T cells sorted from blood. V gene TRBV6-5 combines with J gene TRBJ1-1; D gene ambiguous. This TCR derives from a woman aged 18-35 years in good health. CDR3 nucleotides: TGTGCCAGCAGTTACCAATCAGGCTATACTGAAGCTTTCTTT. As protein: CASSYQSGYTEAFF.